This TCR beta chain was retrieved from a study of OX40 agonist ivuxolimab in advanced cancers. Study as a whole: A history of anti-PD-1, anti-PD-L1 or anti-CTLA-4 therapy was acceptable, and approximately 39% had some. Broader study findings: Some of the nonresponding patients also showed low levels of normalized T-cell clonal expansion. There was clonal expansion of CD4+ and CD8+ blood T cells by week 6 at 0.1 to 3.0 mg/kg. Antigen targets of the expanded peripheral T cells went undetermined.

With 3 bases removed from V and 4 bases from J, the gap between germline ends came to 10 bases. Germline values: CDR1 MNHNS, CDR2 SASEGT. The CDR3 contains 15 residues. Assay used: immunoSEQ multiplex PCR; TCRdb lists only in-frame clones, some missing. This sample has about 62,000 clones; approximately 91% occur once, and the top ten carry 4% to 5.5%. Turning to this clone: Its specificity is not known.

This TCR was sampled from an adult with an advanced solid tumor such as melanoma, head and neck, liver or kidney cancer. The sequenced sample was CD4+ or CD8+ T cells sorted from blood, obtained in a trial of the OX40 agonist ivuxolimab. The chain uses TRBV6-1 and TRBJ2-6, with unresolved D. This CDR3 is CASSDLGSGANVLTF. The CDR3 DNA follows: TGTGCCAGCAGTGATTTGGGTTCAGGGGCCAACGTCCTGACTTTC.